One and the same sample provided the 23 T cell receptor beta chains below, sequenced in a study of blood T cell repertoires in COVID-19 (TCRdb year 2020). The library relied on the immunoSEQ multiplex PCR assay. Here the immuneACCESS table is served through TCRdb, limited to in-frame sequences with V and J called. Missing clones are a known gap in these copies; in checked studies unresolved V genes cover under half, and the rest lacks a known reason. The sample data list roughly 250,000 clones, and about 85% of these were observed just once. The ten largest make up about 1% of the sample. Sequenced sample: peripheral blood. These receptors came from a human donor with COVID-19, enrolled during active disease. The donor label of this sample is uncertain.

The chain has TRBV25-1 and TRBJ2-1; 9 bases agree with TRBD2. The germline V gene encodes CDR1 MGHDK and CDR2 SYGVNS. The CDR3 runs 16 residues. The J segment lost 8 bases and the V segment lost 3 bases, leaving 11 bases of the junction unmatched. The CDR3 sequence is CASSDLGAGGHYEQFF. The CDR3 DNA sequence: TGTGCCAGCAGTGATCTTGGAGCGGGAGGTCACTATGAGCAGTTCTTC.

This chain connects TRBV30 to TRBJ1-1; a weak D match, TRBD1 (6 bases). This CDR3 is 14 amino acids long. In germline, CDR1 is GTSNPN, CDR2 SVGIG (reference sequence). V lost 2 bases, J lost 1 base, and 11 bases lay in between. This CDR3 reads CAWSLDRTNTEAFF. The CDR3 DNA follows: TGTGCCTGGAGTCTGGACAGAACGAACACTGAAGCTTTCTTT.

V and J are TRBV3-1 (or the pseudogene TRBV3-2) and TRBJ2-3, with D unresolved. The CDR3 totals 14 residues. CDR1 LGHDT and CDR2 YNNKEL come from the germline V gene (reference sequence). The V end was cut by 4 bases, the J end by 1 base, with 9 bases between. The CDR3, as DNA: TGTGCCAGCAGCCCCCGGTTCGGCACAGATACGCAGTATTTT. Protein: CASSPRFGTDTQYF.

V usage is TRBV6-2 or TRBV6-3 and J usage is TRBJ2-5; the match to TRBD1 covers 9 bases. CDR1 is MNHEY, CDR2 SVGEGT, per germline. V was clipped by 5 bases and J by 5 bases; unmatched bases: 12. The CDR3 length is 16 residues. The CDR3 nucleotides are TGTGCCAGCAGTAAATCGGACAGGGGCGTTGTGGAGACCCAGTACTTC. The encoded protein is CASSKSDRGVVETQYF.

V and J are TRBV30 and TRBJ1-6, with TRBD1 identical over 8 bases. The J segment lost 6 bases and the V segment lost 6 bases, leaving 7 bases of the junction unmatched. Germline CDR1 GTSNPN, CDR2 SVGIG (reference sequence). The CDR3 runs to 14 residues. The CDR3 DNA follows: TGTGCCTGCGGCCGGGACAGGATTAATTCACCCCTCCACTTT. It translates to CACGRDRINSPLHF.

The chain combines TRBV6-5 with TRBJ1-1, with 7 nucleotides matching TRBD1. This CDR3 region has 15 residues. The germline V gene has CDR1 MNHEY and CDR2 SVGAGI. Trimming removed 5 bases from V and 0 bases from J; junction bases left unmatched: 6. In DNA form, the CDR3 reads TGTGCCAGCAGTATAACACAGGGGATGAACACTGAAGCTTTCTTT. Translation gives CASSITQGMNTEAFF.

The CDR3 loop is CASSLDPGQGITEAFF. CDR3 bases: TGCGCCAGCAGCTTGGATCCGGGACAGGGGATCACTGAAGCTTTCTTT. This chain connects TRBV5-1 to TRBJ1-1; 10 bases match TRBD1. CDR1 and CDR2 (germline): SGHRS, YFSETQ. The CDR3 has 16 amino acids. V trimming: 0 bases; J trimming: 4 bases; junction bases outside the gene matches: 6.

CDR3 sequence reads: CAWSPPLAAQETQYF. DNA of the CDR3: TGTGCCTGGAGCCCTCCCTTAGCGGCCCAAGAGACCCAGTACTTC. The chain uses TRBV30 and TRBJ2-5; a possible D gene is TRBD2 (6 bases). The V gene lost 3 bases and the J gene lost 1 base, with 15 bases spanning the gap. The CDR3 is 15 amino acids. The germline V gene has CDR1 GTSNPN and CDR2 SVGIG (reference sequence).

The chain has TRBV5-5 and TRBJ1-2; no clear D gene. V was clipped by 4 bases and J by 10 bases, with 14 bases between them. CDR3 length: 12 amino acids. CDR1 and CDR2 from the germline V gene are SGHKS and YYEKEE (reference sequence). The CDR3 region is CASSLVGGHYTF. CDR3 DNA: TGTGCCAGCAGCCTTGTTGGAGGGCACTACACCTTC.

The chain couples TRBV24-1 to TRBJ2-5; 8 nucleotides agree with TRBD2. The CDR3 covers 16 residues. Germline CDR1 and CDR2: KGHDR and SFDVKD. The junction had 8 bases not matched to a gene; V was cut back by 5 bases and J by 1 base. CDR3 sequence reads: CATSATGLGPQETQYF. In DNA, the CDR3 is TGTGCCACCAGTGCCACGGGACTAGGACCCCAAGAGACCCAGTACTTC.

V gene TRBV2 combines with J gene TRBJ1-6, with 7 bases aligning to TRBD1. The CDR3 spans 13 residues. The J segment lost 11 bases and the V segment lost 7 bases, leaving 8 bases of the junction unmatched. Germline lookup yields CDR1 SNHLY and CDR2 FYNNEI. CDR3 region: CASIPTGTAPLHF. The CDR3 nucleotides are TGTGCCAGCATCCCGACAGGGACAGCACCCCTCCACTTT.

The CDR3 reads CASSPIQGEGDEKLFF. The CDR3 DNA follows: TGTGCCAGCTCACCTATACAGGGTGAAGGGGATGAAAAACTGTTTTTT. This chain uses TRBV18 with TRBJ1-4; TRBD1 is a possible D gene (6 bases). The CDR3 is 16 residues long. Germline values: CDR1 KGHSH, CDR2 LQKENI. Trimming removed 3 bases at V and 6 bases at J, with 17 bases between.

The rearrangement links TRBV30 to TRBJ1-2; perhaps TRBD1 as D (6 bases). The CDR3 spans 15 residues. V was clipped by 0 bases and J by 8 bases, with 19 bases between them. Germline V gene data show CDR1 as GTSNPN and CDR2 as SVGIG (reference sequence). CDR3 protein: CAWSVQPDSSQGYTF. CDR3 bases: TGTGCCTGGAGTGTGCAACCGGACAGCTCGCAGGGCTACACCTTC.

Here the CDR3 DNA reads TGTGCCAGCAGGCCTACAGGGGGAGGACTACGCAATGAGCAGTTCTTC. It yields the protein CASRPTGGGLRNEQFF. This rearrangement joins TRBV28 to TRBJ2-1, with 8 bases aligning to TRBD1. Germline lookup yields CDR1 MDHEN and CDR2 SYDVKM. The V gene end was trimmed by 6 bases and the J gene end by 6 bases; junction bases not matched to a gene: 13. This CDR3 region has 16 residues.

The chain links TRBV5-1 to TRBJ1-5; 8 bases line up with TRBD1. Germline values: CDR1 SGHRS, CDR2 YFSETQ. The CDR3 has 15 amino acids. Germline trimming cut 2 bases from V and 7 bases from J; bases unmatched to any gene: 8. CDR3 protein: CASSFSPSGGQPQHF. The CDR3 DNA follows: TGCGCCAGCAGCTTTAGTCCATCAGGGGGCCAGCCCCAGCATTTT.

V and J are TRBV4-3 and TRBJ2-3, with 8 bases identical to TRBD2. This CDR3 is built from 14 residues. Germline lookup yields CDR1 LGHNA and CDR2 YSLEER. Trimming cost V 3 bases and J 3 bases; bases outside gene matches: 2. The CDR3 DNA sequence: TGCGCCAGCAGCCAGGTAGCGGGAACAGATACGCAGTATTTT. It translates to CASSQVAGTDTQYF.

This clone was observed a few times. The genes are TRBV7-2 and TRBJ2-1; 7 positions agree with TRBD2. The J segment lost 5 bases and the V segment lost 5 bases, leaving 0 bases of the junction unmatched. CDR3 length: 12 amino acids. Germline CDR1 is SGHTA and CDR2 is FQGNSA. DNA for the CDR3: TGTGCCAGCAGCCGGGGGGACAATGAGCAGTTCTTC. It is translated as CASSRGDNEQFF.

The V and J genes are TRBV7-9 and TRBJ2-7; D not resolved. The CDR3 runs to 12 residues. Per the germline V gene, CDR1 is SEHNR and CDR2 is FQNEAQ (reference sequence). Trimming left V 1 base short and J 2 bases short, with 3 bases between. The CDR3 reads CASSLGTYEQYF. The CDR3 DNA sequence: TGTGCCAGCAGCTTAGGTACCTACGAGCAGTACTTC.

The chain is built from TRBV29-1 and TRBJ2-7; 7 nucleotides match TRBD2. CDR1 is SQVTM, CDR2 ANQGSEA, per germline. V dropped 6 bases and J dropped 6; count of bases not matched to a gene: 11. CDR3 length equals 13 residues. The CDR3 here is CSVRLAGVSEQYF. CDR3 sequence (DNA): TGCAGCGTGAGACTGGCGGGAGTATCCGAGCAGTACTTC.

The chain carries TRBV4-2 and TRBJ2-1, with D tentatively TRBD2 (7 bases). This CDR3 has 16 amino acids. Germline-derived CDR1 and CDR2 are LGHNA and YNFKEQ. V lost 4 bases, J lost 4 bases, and 17 bases lay in between. Here the CDR3 reads CASSPRGEGVYNEQFF. The CDR3 DNA reads TGTGCCAGCAGCCCTAGGGGGGAGGGAGTTTACAATGAGCAGTTCTTC.

V is TRBV11-3 and J is TRBJ2-5; TRBD1 agrees at 12 bases. Germline values: CDR1 SGHNT, CDR2 YENEEA. This CDR3 is 15 amino acids long. V lost 4 bases to trimming and J lost 5 bases; unmatched junction nucleotides: 5. CDR3 sequence (DNA): TGTGCCAGCAGCTATGGGACAGGGGGCGAGGAGACCCAGTACTTC. This encodes CASSYGTGGEETQYF.

The V gene is TRBV5-1, the J gene TRBJ2-1, with TRBD1 identical over 7 bases. The CDR3 spans 15 residues. The V gene's germline CDR1 is SGHRS and CDR2 YFSETQ. V was pared by 3 bases and J by 0 bases, with 3 bases of the junction left unmatched. The CDR3 region is CASSWGTVSYNEQFF. CDR3 nucleotides: TGCGCCAGCAGCTGGGGGACAGTCTCCTACAATGAGCAGTTCTTC.

The sample holds one count of this clone. The CDR3 loop is CASSNGQQSSYNSPLHF. The DNA of the CDR3 is TGTGCCAGCAGCAACGGACAGCAGAGCTCCTATAATTCACCCCTCCACTTT. J is TRBJ1-6 and V is TRBV5-4; perhaps TRBD1 as D (6 bases). V was cut by 4 bases and J by 0 bases, with 14 bases left in between. Looked up from germline, CDR1 is SGHNT and CDR2 is YYREEE (reference sequence). The CDR3 is 17 residues long.